These T cell receptor beta chains were read from a single sample in a study of graft-versus-host responses after intestinal transplantation. Profiling relied on immunoSEQ multiplex PCR, and the TCRdb table lists in-frame clones only, not all of them. The data contain 90,000 to 130,000 clones, 80% to 95% of them singletons. For these receptors, no antigen is known. The material sequenced was unstimulated CD8+ T cells sorted from spleen or lymph node cells, taken before intestinal transplant. Source of these receptors: a human donor who received an intestinal transplant. CDR3s include the opening cysteine and the closing phenylalanine or tryptophan. A D gene is named only where the DNA matches it firmly. Not all rows give a size; the values are once, few, many and, for expanded clones, a class.

NA	TRBV10-2	TRBJ2-1	NA	CASGQSSYNEQFF	TGCGCCAGCGGACAAAGCTCCTACAATGAGCAGTTCTTC
NA	TRBV19	TRBJ2-2	NA	CASNPVQGWGGELFF	TGTGCCAGTAACCCCGTACAGGGCTGGGGCGGGGAGCTGTTTTTT
NA	TRBV4-1	TRBJ2-7	NA	CASRGQTYEQYF	TGCGCCAGCAGGGGGCAAACCTACGAGCAGTACTTC
NA	TRBV9	TRBJ1-1	NA	CASSVDPARNTEAFF	TGTGCCAGCAGCGTAGACCCCGCCAGGAACACTGAAGCTTTCTTT
NA	TRBV30	TRBJ2-4	NA	CAWTPRATAKNIQYF	TGTGCCTGGACCCCCCGGGCCACAGCCAAAAACATTCAGTACTTC
NA	TRBV4-1	TRBJ2-2	NA	CASSQGRRELFF	TGCGCCAGCAGCCAAGGGAGGCGGGAGCTGTTTTTT
NA	TRBV19	TRBJ1-1	NA	CASSIWGGGTEAFF	TGTGCCAGTAGTATTTGGGGGGGAGGCACTGAAGCTTTCTTT
TRBD2	TRBV15	TRBJ2-1	NA	CATSKGPPAGVSYNEQFF	TGTGCCACCAGCAAAGGCCCCCCAGCGGGAGTATCCTACAATGAGCAGTTCTTC
NA	TRBV15	TRBJ2-1	NA	CATSRDEGRTYNEQFF	TGTGCCACCAGCAGAGATGAGGGGAGGACCTACAATGAGCAGTTCTTC
NA	TRBV21-1	TRBJ2-7	NA	CASSSGSLNRGPYEQYF	TGTGCCAGCAGCTCCGGATCCCTAAACAGGGGTCCCTACGAGCAGTACTTC
NA	TRBV28	TRBJ2-3	NA	CASSFVSTDTQYF	TGTGCCAGCAGTTTTGTGAGCACAGATACGCAGTATTTT
NA	TRBV27	TRBJ2-7	NA	CASSWGWTAGSYEQYF	TGTGCCAGCAGTTGGGGATGGACAGCGGGGTCCTACGAGCAGTACTTC
TRBD2	TRBV2	TRBJ2-1	NA	CASSEGMGGSSYNEQFF	TGTGCCAGCAGTGAAGGAATGGGCGGGAGCTCCTACAATGAGCAGTTCTTC
NA	TRBV28	TRBJ2-7	NA	CASSRGIEQYF	TGTGCCAGCAGTCGGGGAATCGAGCAGTACTTC
NA	TRBV5-1	TRBJ1-2	few	CASSLDGGHYGYTF	TGCGCCAGCAGCTTGGATGGGGGACACTATGGCTACACCTTC
NA	TRBV5-4	TRBJ1-2	NA	CASSLAGGFNYGYTF	TGTGCCAGCAGCTTGGCTGGGGGATTTAACTATGGCTACACCTTC
TRBD1	TRBV11-3	TRBJ2-1	NA	CASSPRGPRHNEQFF	TGTGCCAGCAGCCCCAGGGGGCCTAGACACAATGAGCAGTTCTTC
TRBD2	TRBV7-3	TRBJ2-1	once	CASSLTGLANEQFF	TGTGCCAGCAGCTTAACGGGACTAGCCAATGAGCAGTTCTTC
NA	TRBV29-1	TRBJ1-5	NA	CSVGTASNQPQHF	TGCAGCGTTGGGACAGCCAGCAATCAGCCCCAGCATTTT
NA	TRBV19	TRBJ1-2	few	CASSILYRETYGYTF	TGTGCCAGTAGTATCTTATATCGGGAAACCTATGGCTACACCTTC
NA	TRBV7-6	TRBJ1-4	NA	CASSLALGTNEKLFF	TGTGCCAGCAGCTTAGCGCTGGGGACTAATGAAAAACTGTTTTTT